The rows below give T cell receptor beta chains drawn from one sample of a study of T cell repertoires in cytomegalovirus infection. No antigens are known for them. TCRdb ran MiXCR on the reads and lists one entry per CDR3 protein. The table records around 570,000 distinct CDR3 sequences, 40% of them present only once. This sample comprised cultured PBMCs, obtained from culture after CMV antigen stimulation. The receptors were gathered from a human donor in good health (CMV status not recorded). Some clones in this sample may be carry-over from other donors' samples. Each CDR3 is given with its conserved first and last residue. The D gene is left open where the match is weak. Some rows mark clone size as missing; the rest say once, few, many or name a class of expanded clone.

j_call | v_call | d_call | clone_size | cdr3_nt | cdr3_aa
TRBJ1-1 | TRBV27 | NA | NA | TGTGCCAGCAGTTTAAAGGTTGCGCTGCCCGTTGTGAATGAAGCTTTCTTT | CASSLKVALPVVNEAFF
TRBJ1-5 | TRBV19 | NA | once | TGTGCCAGTAGTATATGGGCAGGGGTTGGGCAGCCCCAGCATTTT | CASSIWAGVGQPQHF
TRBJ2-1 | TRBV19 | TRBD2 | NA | TGTGCCAGTAGCCCGACGACTAGCGGGAGGGCGTTGTTCTTC | CASSPTTSGRALFF
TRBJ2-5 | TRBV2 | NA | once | TGTGCCAGCAGTGAGGAAGTAGACCAAGAGACCCAGTACTTC | CASSEEVDQETQYF
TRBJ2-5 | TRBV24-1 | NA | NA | TGTGCCACCAGTGACACCGGGACTGGAGGGGAGACCCAGTACTTC | CATSDTGTGGETQYF
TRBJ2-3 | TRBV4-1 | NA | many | TGCGCCAGCAGCCAACCGGGACTGCACGTTTCCCGGGACGTGGCACGTAGCACAGATACGCAGTATTTT | CASSQPGLHVSRDVARSTDTQYF
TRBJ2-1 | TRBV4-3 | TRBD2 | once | TGCGCCAGCAGCCAAGACCTTATTGCGGGACTAGCGGGAGGGGCCACTGCGAATGCGCAGTTCTTC | CASSQDLIAGLAGGATANAQFF
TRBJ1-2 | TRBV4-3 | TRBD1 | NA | TGCGCCAGCAGCCAACCCCGACAGGGTCTGGATGGCTACACCTTC | CASSQPRQGLDGYTF
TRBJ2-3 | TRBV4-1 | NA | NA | TGCGCCAGCAGCCAGTCTCCCCTAGGGGGGGCTGCCACAGATACGCAGTATTTT | CASSQSPLGGAATDTQYF
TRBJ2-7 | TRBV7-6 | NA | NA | TGTGCCAGCAGCCCCTCGAGCCTAGCGAGCTCCTACGAGCAGTACTTC | CASSPSSLASSYEQYF
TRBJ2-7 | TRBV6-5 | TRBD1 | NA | TGTGCCAGCAGTCGAATACGGGGACAGGGGGCCTACGAGCAGTACTTC | CASSRIRGQGAYEQYF
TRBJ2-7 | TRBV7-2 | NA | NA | TGTGCCAGCAGCCCTCGACCGGGGTACGAGCAGTACTTC | CASSPRPGYEQYF
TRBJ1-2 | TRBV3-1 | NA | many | TGTGCCAGCAGCCAAGACCGGGGCCTTCGGTACACCTTC | CASSQDRGLRYTF
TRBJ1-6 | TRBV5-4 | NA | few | TGTGCCAGCAGCTCGGACATTAATAATTCACCCCTCCACTTT | CASSSDINNSPLHF
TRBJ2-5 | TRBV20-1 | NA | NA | TGCAGTGCAACCCCCAGCAGCCAAGAGACCCAGTACTTC | CSATPSSQETQYF
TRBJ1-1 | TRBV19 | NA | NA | TGTGCCAGTAGTATGAGCACGGATAAAGCTTTCTTT | CASSMSTDKAFF
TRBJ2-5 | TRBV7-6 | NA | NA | TGTGCCAGCAGCTACTCCAGGTTCCTCCAAGAGACCCAGTACTTC | CASSYSRFLQETQYF
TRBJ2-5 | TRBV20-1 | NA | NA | TGCAGTGCTAAACCCCCGGGCCTTCCCGCCCCCCTTCGTTGGGAGACCCAGTACTTC | CSAKPPGLPAPLRWETQYF
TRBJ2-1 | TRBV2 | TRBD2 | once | TGTGCCAGCAGTGCACTAGCGGGGGCACAGGAGCAGTTCTTC | CASSALAGAQEQFF
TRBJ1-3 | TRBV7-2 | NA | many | TGTGCCAGCAGCTTAGTAGGGACGTCGGTCGGAAACACCATATATTTT | CASSLVGTSVGNTIYF
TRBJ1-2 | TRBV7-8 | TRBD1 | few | TGTGCCAGCAGCTCCGGGACAGGGAAGGGCTATGGCTACACCTTC | CASSSGTGKGYGYTF
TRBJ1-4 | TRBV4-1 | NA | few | TGCGCCAGCAGCCAAGCCGACCGTCCCCGCGGGTCTAATGAAAAACTGTTTTTT | CASSQADRPRGSNEKLFF